This TCR beta chain emerged from a study of T cell repertoires in cytomegalovirus infection. A single record per CDR3 protein comes from TCRdb applying MiXCR to the reads. Among some 500,000 distinct CDR3 sequences listed, around 35% were seen once. On this clonotype: Antigen: not known.

V dropped 4 bases and J dropped 5; count of bases not matched to a gene: 6. The CDR3 has 16 amino acids. Germline V lookup: CDR1 SGHAT, CDR2 FQNNGV. The starting material was cultured PBMCs, obtained from culture after CMV antigen stimulation. V gene TRBV11-2 combines with J gene TRBJ2-3; 13 bases agree with TRBD2. The TCR comes from a human donor in good health (CMV status not recorded). Some clones in this sample may be carry-over from other donors' samples. The CDR3 region is CASSSITSGRGDTQYF. The CDR3 nucleotides read TGTGCCAGCAGCTCCATTACTAGCGGGAGGGGAGATACGCAGTATTTT. Based on the CDR3 plus reference TRBV11-2 and TRBJ2-3, the full variable domain is EAGVAQSPRYKIIEKRQSVAFWCNPISGHATLYWYQQILGQGPKLLIQFQNNGVVDDSQLPKDRFSAERLKGVDSTLKIQPAKLEDSAVYLCASSSITSGRGDTQYFGPGTRLTVL.